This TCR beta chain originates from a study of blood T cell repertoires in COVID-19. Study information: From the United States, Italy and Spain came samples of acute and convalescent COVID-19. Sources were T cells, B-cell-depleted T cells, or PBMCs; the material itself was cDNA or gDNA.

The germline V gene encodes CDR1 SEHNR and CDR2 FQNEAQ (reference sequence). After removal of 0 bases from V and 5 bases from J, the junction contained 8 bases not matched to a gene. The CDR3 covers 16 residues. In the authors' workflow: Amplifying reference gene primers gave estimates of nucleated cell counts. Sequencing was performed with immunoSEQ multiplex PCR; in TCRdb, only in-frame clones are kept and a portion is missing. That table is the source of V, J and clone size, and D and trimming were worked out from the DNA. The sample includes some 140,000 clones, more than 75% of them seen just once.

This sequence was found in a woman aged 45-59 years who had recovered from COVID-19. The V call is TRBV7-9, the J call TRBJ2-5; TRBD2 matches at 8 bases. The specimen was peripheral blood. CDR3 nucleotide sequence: TGTGCCAGCAGCTTAGCGAGGCGGGGGGCCGGTGAGACCCAGTACTTC. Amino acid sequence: CASSLARRGAGETQYF. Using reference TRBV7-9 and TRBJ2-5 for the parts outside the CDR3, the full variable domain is DTGVSQNPRHKITKRGQNVTFRCDPISEHNRLYWYRQTLGQGPEFLTYFQNEAQLEKSRLLSDRFSAERPKGSFSTLEIQRTEQGDSAMYLCASSLARRGAGETQYFGPGTRLLVL.